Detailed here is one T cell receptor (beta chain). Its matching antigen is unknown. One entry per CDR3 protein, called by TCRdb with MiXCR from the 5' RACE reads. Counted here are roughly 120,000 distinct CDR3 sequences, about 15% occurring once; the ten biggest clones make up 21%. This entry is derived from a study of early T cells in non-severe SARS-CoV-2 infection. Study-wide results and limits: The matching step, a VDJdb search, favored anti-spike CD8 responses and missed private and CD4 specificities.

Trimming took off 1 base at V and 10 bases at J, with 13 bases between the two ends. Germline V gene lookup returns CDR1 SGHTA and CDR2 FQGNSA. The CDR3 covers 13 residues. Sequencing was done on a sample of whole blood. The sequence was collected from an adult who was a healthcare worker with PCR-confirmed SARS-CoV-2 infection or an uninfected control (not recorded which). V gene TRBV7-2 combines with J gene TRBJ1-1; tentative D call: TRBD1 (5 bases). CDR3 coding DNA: TGTGCCAGCAGCTTAGTAGGGACGGAGCGAGCTTTCTTT. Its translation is CASSLVGTERAFF.